The clone carrying this T cell receptor beta chain is termed medium-sized (0.01 to 0.1%). Trimming removed 7 bases from V and 2 bases from J; junction bases left unmatched: 8. This CDR3 contains 15 residues. CDR1 and CDR2 from the germline V gene are MDHEN and SYDVKM. This table comes from immunoSEQ multiplex PCR, and its TCRdb copy is limited to in-frame clones, with some not included. The data contain around 71,000 clones, just over 90% of them singletons. This specimen comes from a study of control samples from healthy donors and cancer patients. This sequence was found in a woman in her fifties or sixties with colorectal cancer. Sequencing was carried out using PBMCs. V and J are TRBV28 and TRBJ1-3, with 7 bases fitting TRBD1. This CDR3 reads CASTSDRVPGNTIYF. CDR3 nucleotide sequence: TGTGCCAGCACCTCTGACAGGGTCCCTGGAAACACCATATATTTT.